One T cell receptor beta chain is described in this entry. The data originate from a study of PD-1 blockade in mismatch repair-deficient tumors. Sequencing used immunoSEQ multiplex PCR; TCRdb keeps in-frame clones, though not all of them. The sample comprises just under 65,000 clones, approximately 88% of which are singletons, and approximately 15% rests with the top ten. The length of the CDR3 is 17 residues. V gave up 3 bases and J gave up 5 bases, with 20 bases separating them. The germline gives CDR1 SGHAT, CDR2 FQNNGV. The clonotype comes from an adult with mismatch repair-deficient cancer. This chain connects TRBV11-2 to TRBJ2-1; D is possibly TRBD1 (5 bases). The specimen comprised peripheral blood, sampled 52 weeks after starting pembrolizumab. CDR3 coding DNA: TGTGCCAGCAGCTTTCCTGACAGCCCCCCTTTCGACAATGAGCAGTTCTTC. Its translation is CASSFPDSPPFDNEQFF.